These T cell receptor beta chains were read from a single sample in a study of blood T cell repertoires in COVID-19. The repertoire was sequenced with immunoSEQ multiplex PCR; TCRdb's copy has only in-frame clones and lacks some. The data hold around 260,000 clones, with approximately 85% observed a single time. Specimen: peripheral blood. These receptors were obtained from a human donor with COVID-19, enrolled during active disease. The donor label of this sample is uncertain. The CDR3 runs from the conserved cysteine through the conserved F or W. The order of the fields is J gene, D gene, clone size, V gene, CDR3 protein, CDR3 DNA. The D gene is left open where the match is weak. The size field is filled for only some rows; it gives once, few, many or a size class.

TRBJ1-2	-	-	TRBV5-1	CASSLATETSYGYTF	TGCGCCAGCAGCTTGGCGACAGAGACGTCGTATGGCTACACCTTC
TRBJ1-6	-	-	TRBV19	CASSIGWSYNSPLHF	TGTGCCAGTAGTATCGGGTGGTCCTATAATTCACCCCTCCACTTT
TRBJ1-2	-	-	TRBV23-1	CAKGANYGYTF	TGCGCTAAGGGGGCTAACTATGGCTACACCTTC
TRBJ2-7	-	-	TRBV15	CATSRERAYEQYF	TGTGCCACCAGCAGAGAACGGGCCTACGAGCAGTACTTC
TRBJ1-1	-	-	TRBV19	CASSIAESTEAFF	TGTGCCAGTAGTATAGCAGAATCCACTGAAGCTTTCTTT
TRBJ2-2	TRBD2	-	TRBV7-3	CASSMGLAGEAGELFF	TGTGCCAGCAGCATGGGACTAGCGGGAGAGGCCGGGGAGCTGTTTTTT
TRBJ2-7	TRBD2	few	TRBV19	CASTWTSVSYEQYF	TGTGCCAGTACCTGGACTAGCGTTTCCTACGAGCAGTACTTC
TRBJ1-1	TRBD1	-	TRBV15	CATSPDRVATEAFF	TGTGCCACCAGCCCCGACAGGGTTGCGACTGAAGCTTTCTTT
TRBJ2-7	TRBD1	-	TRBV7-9	CASSPGQGVPSYEQYF	TGTGCCAGCAGCCCGGGACAGGGGGTGCCCTCCTACGAGCAGTACTTC
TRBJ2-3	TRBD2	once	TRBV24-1	CATSGTSDADTQYF	TGTGCCACCAGTGGGACTAGCGACGCAGATACGCAGTATTTT